The 20 T cell receptor beta chains given below trace back to one sample, sequenced in a study of T cell responses to AZD1222 COVID-19 vaccine. Using immunoSEQ multiplex PCR, the repertoire was profiled, and TCRdb retains in-frame clones only, with some absent. This sample yields 120,000 to 150,000 clones, of which 82% are seen a single time; roughly 4% belongs to the top ten. This sample comprised peripheral blood, obtained on day 0 of MenACWY control vaccination. Receptors were obtained from an adult in good health.

The chain couples TRBV9 to TRBJ1-1; D is perhaps TRBD1 (5 bases). CDR1 is SGDLS, CDR2 YYNGEE, per germline. V dropped 4 bases and J dropped 4 bases, with 8 bases sitting between them. CDR3 length: 12 amino acids. The CDR3 region is CASSTGGTEAFF. Here the CDR3 DNA reads TGTGCCAGCAGCACGGGGGGCACTGAAGCTTTCTTT.

Worth noting for this clone: One end of the junction does not line up with germline, which may come from a read error. V is TRBV6-5 and J is TRBJ1-3; the D is unclear. Germline CDR1 is MNHEY and CDR2 is SVGAGI. This CDR3 comprises 12 residues. The CDR3 loop reads CVSSRTGNTIYF. The CDR3 DNA reads TGTGTCAGCAGCCGAACTGGAAACACCATATATTTT.

This clone was seen once. This CDR3 is CASSQDEAGGGNTIYF. Here the CDR3 DNA reads TGCGCCAGCAGCCAAGACGAGGCAGGGGGTGGAAACACCATATATTTT. The chain joins TRBV4-1 to TRBJ1-3; 7 positions agree with TRBD1. CDR3 size: 16 residues. Trimming at V came to 0 bases and at J to 3 bases, leaving 5 bases not matched to a gene. In germline, CDR1 is MGHRA, CDR2 YSYEKL.

The rearrangement joins TRBV4-2 to TRBJ2-7, with 9 bases matching TRBD1. Germline V gene lookup returns CDR1 LGHNA and CDR2 YNFKEQ. V lost 4 bases and J lost 1; bases outside the gene matches: 8. This CDR3 is 16 amino acids long. The CDR3 region is CASSPITGTGSYEQYF. In nucleotides, the CDR3 is TGTGCCAGCAGCCCGATCACCGGGACAGGGTCCTACGAGCAGTACTTC.

The V call is TRBV5-4, the J call TRBJ1-2; D not resolved. The CDR3 contains 15 residues. From germline, CDR1 is SGHNT and CDR2 YYREEE (reference sequence). V gave up 0 bases and J gave up 4 bases, with 13 bases separating them. The chain's CDR3 is CASSLDWAGLYGYTF. CDR3 nucleotide sequence: TGTGCCAGCAGCTTGGACTGGGCAGGCCTCTATGGCTACACCTTC.

V is TRBV28 and J is TRBJ2-7; the D gene is possibly TRBD2 (5 bases). V shed 2 bases and J shed 4 bases, with 9 bases lying between them. Germline lookup yields CDR1 MDHEN and CDR2 SYDVKM. There are 13 residues in the CDR3. CDR3 nucleotides: TGTGCCAGCAGTTTAGGGAGTGAGTACGAGCAGTACGTC. Its translation is CASSLGSEYEQYV.

The genes are TRBV6-1 and TRBJ2-7, with 7 bases aligning to TRBD2. Per the germline V gene, CDR1 is MNHNS and CDR2 is SASEGT. Trimming cost V 1 base and J 4 bases; bases outside gene matches: 4. The CDR3 length is 14 residues. Written as DNA, the CDR3 is TGTGCCAGCAGTGAAGGCTGGACTAGTTACGAGCAGTACGTC. This sequence encodes CASSEGWTSYEQYV.

The V call is TRBV7-9, the J call TRBJ2-5, with 8 bases that match TRBD1. Germline V gene sequence: CDR1 SEHNR, CDR2 FQNEAQ (reference sequence). V dropped 2 bases and J dropped 4; count of bases not matched to a gene: 3. The CDR3 runs 14 residues. CDR3: CASSLFGQGETQYF. DNA of the CDR3: TGTGCCAGCAGCTTATTTGGACAGGGAGAGACCCAGTACTTC.

This rearrangement joins TRBV5-6 to TRBJ1-4; weak D call: TRBD1 (5 bases). There are 16 residues in the CDR3. The ends were cut back, 4 bases at V and 1 base at J, with 14 bases in the middle. From germline, CDR1 is SGHDT and CDR2 YYEEEE. CDR3 in amino acids: CASSAPGGGTNEKLFF. CDR3 nucleotides: TGTGCCAGCAGCGCGCCGGGCGGGGGAACTAATGAAAAACTGTTTTTT.

This clone was seen a handful of times. The chain joins TRBV5-1 to TRBJ1-2, with 12 bases fitting TRBD1. CDR1 and CDR2 (germline): SGHRS, YFSETQ. The CDR3 is 17 residues long. With V trimmed by 0 bases and J by 7 bases, 10 bases remained unmatched. The CDR3 DNA reads as TGCGCCAGCAGCTTGGCTCCGACCGGGACAGGGGGCTCTGGCTACACCTTC. Its protein product is CASSLAPTGTGGSGYTF.

The rearrangement joins TRBV7-3 to TRBJ2-5; TRBD2 matches 9 bases. The junction had 6 bases not matched to a gene; V was cut back by 2 bases and J by 5 bases. This CDR3 has 15 residues. Germline CDR1 and CDR2: SGHTA and FQGTGA. The CDR3 sequence is CASSLGSSGVETQYF. DNA for the CDR3: TGTGCCAGCAGCTTAGGGTCTAGCGGGGTCGAGACCCAGTACTTC.

The rearrangement links TRBV6-5 to TRBJ1-2, with D tentatively TRBD1 (5 bases). Trimming cost V 6 bases and J 4 bases, with 15 bases left between them. From germline, CDR1 is MNHEY and CDR2 SVGAGI. The CDR3 length is 14 residues. The CDR3 here is CASSYGGGGYGYTF. The DNA of the CDR3 is TGTGCCAGCAGCTATGGGGGAGGAGGCTATGGCTACACCTTC.

The chain combines TRBV10-2 with TRBJ1-6; 10 bases agree with TRBD1. The CDR3 length is 15 residues. Germline CDR1 WSHSY, CDR2 SAAADI. The V segment lost 2 bases and the J segment 8 bases; nucleotides outside the gene matches: 3. CDR3 DNA sequence: TGCGCCAGCAGTGAGCCGGGACAGGGGTATTCACCCCTCCACTTT. It encodes CASSEPGQGYSPLHF.

This chain's CDR3 is CASSLGSSSYNEQFF. CDR3 bases: TGCGCCAGCAGCTTAGGATCGAGCTCCTACAATGAGCAGTTCTTC. The chain joins TRBV5-1 to TRBJ2-1; unclear D gene. The CDR3 covers 15 residues. V was cut by 2 bases and J by 0 bases, with 9 bases left in between. Germline V CDR1 and CDR2: SGHRS, YFSETQ.

This sequence joins TRBV14 and TRBJ2-1, with TRBD2 matching over 12 bases. This CDR3 comprises 19 residues. V was pared by 1 base and J by 1 base, with 8 bases of the junction left unmatched. The germline gives CDR1 SGHDN, CDR2 FVKESK. CDR3 sequence reads: CASSQGASGGGLSYNEQFF. As DNA, the CDR3 is TGTGCCAGCAGCCAAGGAGCTAGCGGGGGGGGTTTATCCTACAATGAGCAGTTCTTC. Full variable domain (missing parts from reference TRBV14 and TRBJ2-1): EAGVTQFPSHSVIEKGQTVTLRCDPISGHDNLYWYRRVMGKEIKFLLHFVKESKQDESGMPNNRFLAERTGGTYSTLKVQPAELEDSGVYFCASSQGASGGGLSYNEQFFGPGTRLTVL.

The CDR3 DNA is TGTGCCAGCAGCTTTGTGAACACTGAAGCTTTCTTT. It encodes CASSFVNTEAFF. The chain couples TRBV5-6 to TRBJ1-1; D not certain. V gave up 2 bases and J gave up 0 bases, with 2 bases separating them. Germline V gene sequence: CDR1 SGHDT, CDR2 YYEEEE. The CDR3 is 12 amino acids.

CDR3 DNA sequence: TGTGCCAGCAGCCGGGGTGTTACGAACACCGGGGAGCTGTTTTTT. Amino acid sequence: CASSRGVTNTGELFF. The genes are TRBV11-1 and TRBJ2-2; D might be TRBD2 (5 bases). The CDR3 sequence is 15 residues long. V was pared by 5 bases and J by 0 bases, with 10 bases between. CDR1 and CDR2 from the germline V gene are SGHAT and FQDESV (reference sequence).

The J gene is TRBJ1-2, the V gene TRBV6-5, with D hard to call. With 8 bases removed from V and 8 bases from J, the gap between germline ends came to 21 bases. CDR1 MNHEY and CDR2 SVGAGI come from the germline V gene. This CDR3 has 14 residues. DNA for the CDR3: TGTGCCAGCGGAGCTGCCTCATTCTATGGGGGCTACACCTTC. As protein: CASGAASFYGGYTF.

J is TRBJ1-1 and V is TRBV6-5; 9 nucleotides line up with TRBD1. This CDR3 spans 14 amino acids. The J segment lost 5 bases and the V segment lost 6 bases, leaving 7 bases of the junction unmatched. Per germline, CDR1 MNHEY and CDR2 SVGAGI. CDR3 sequence: CASRLNRGQTEAFF. The CDR3 DNA is TGTGCCAGCAGACTTAACAGGGGGCAGACTGAAGCTTTCTTT.

The chain uses TRBV7-6 and TRBJ2-1, with D perhaps TRBD2 (6 bases). The CDR3 covers 17 residues. The V gene's germline CDR1 is SGHVS and CDR2 FNYEAQ. V was clipped by 0 bases and J by 6 bases, with 18 bases between them. The CDR3 DNA reads TGTGCCAGCAGCTTAGCCGGGGGACTTGTGGCGTCCAATGAGCAGTTCTTC. This sequence encodes CASSLAGGLVASNEQFF. The full variable domain, rest sourced from reference TRBV7-6 and TRBJ2-1, is GAGVSQSPRYKVTKRGQDVALRCDPISGHVSLYWYRQALGQGPEFLTYFNYEAQQDKSGLPNDRFSAERPEGSISTLTIQRTEQRDSAMYRCASSLAGGLVASNEQFFGPGTRLTVL.